Listed below are T cell receptor beta chains from one sample, sequenced in a study of CD8+ T cells in alopecia areata. Generated by immunoSEQ multiplex PCR, the TCRdb table keeps only in-frame clones and is missing some. This sample has 80,000 to 95,000 clones, with roughly 45% found just once. This specimen consisted of CD8+ T cells sorted from blood, obtained at week 24, from a patient treated with tofacitinib. These receptors all stem from a human donor with alopecia areata. Each CDR3 is given with its conserved first and last residue. A D gene is named only where the DNA matches it firmly. A row's size may be missing; if present it is once, few, many or a size class.

clone_size	j_call	d_call	v_call	cdr3_nt	cdr3_aa
.	TRBJ1-1	TRBD1	TRBV29-1	TGCAGCGCAAAACAGGGGGAATATGGTGAAGCTTTCTTT	CSAKQGEYGEAFF
few	TRBJ1-4	.	TRBV6-1	TGTGCCAGCTGTCTCGGGGGGGTATACGAAAAACTGTTTTTT	CASCLGGVYEKLFF
.	TRBJ1-1	.	TRBV2	TGTGCCAGCAGGGAAGACAGGAACACTGAAGCTTTCTTT	CASREDRNTEAFF
.	TRBJ2-1	.	TRBV15	TGTGCCACCAGCAGAGATCGGGGGGCGGCGCGTGAGCAGTTCTTC	CATSRDRGAAREQFF
.	TRBJ1-2	TRBD1	TRBV27	TGTGCCAGCAGAATACAGGGGGCGGTAGGCTATGGCTACACCTTC	CASRIQGAVGYGYTF
.	TRBJ2-3	.	TRBV29-1	TGCAGCGTTACCGGCACAGATACGCAGTATTTT	CSVTGTDTQYF
.	TRBJ2-5	.	TRBV7-9	TGTGCCAGCATTCAAAGGGGAGGACAAGAGACCCAGTACTTC	CASIQRGGQETQYF
.	TRBJ2-1	.	TRBV6-5	TGTGCCAGCAGTTACTCCTGGACCAATATCAATGAGCAGTTCTTC	CASSYSWTNINEQFF
.	TRBJ1-1	TRBD1	TRBV29-1	TGCAGCGGTAACAGGGGCACTGAAGCTTTCTTT	CSGNRGTEAFF
.	TRBJ2-3	.	TRBV13	TGTGCCAGCAGCTTAGAAGGGTATCTAGCTTCCACAGATACGCAGTATTTT	CASSLEGYLASTDTQYF
.	TRBJ2-5	TRBD2	TRBV14	TGTGCCAGCAGCCAAGCCCCGGGGGGGCAAGAGACCCAGTACTTC	CASSQAPGGQETQYF
.	TRBJ2-3	TRBD2	TRBV27	TGTGCCAGCAGTTTAGCCCCCCAGCGGGAGTGCTATTTT	CASSLAPQRECYF
.	TRBJ2-2	.	TRBV30	TGTGCCTGGAGTGTTCTAGCGCCGAACACCGGGGAGCTGTTTTTT	CAWSVLAPNTGELFF
.	TRBJ2-2	.	TRBV27	TGTGCCAGCAAACTTCGGGGCCCCGAAAGGACCGGGGAGCTGTTTTTT	CASKLRGPERTGELFF
few	TRBJ2-7	.	TRBV4-1	TGCGCCAGCAGCCAAGAGGGACCGGGTTACGAGCAGTACTTC	CASSQEGPGYEQYF
.	TRBJ2-7	.	TRBV2	TGTGCCAGCAGGGAGGACTCGAGCTCCTACGAGCAGTACTTC	CASREDSSSYEQYF
.	TRBJ2-7	.	TRBV7-6	TGTGCCAGCAGCTTAGACCGAGCCTACGAGCAGTACTTC	CASSLDRAYEQYF
.	TRBJ1-2	TRBD1	TRBV5-1	TGCGCCAGCAGCTTGGGGACAGGTCCCTATGGCTACACCTTC	CASSLGTGPYGYTF
.	TRBJ2-2	.	TRBV11-2	TGTGCCAGCAGCTCGACAGTATCCACCGGGGAGCTGTTTTTT	CASSSTVSTGELFF
.	TRBJ2-3	TRBD2	TRBV9	TGTGCCAGCAGCGTCCGTAGCGGGAGGGCCGAAGATACGCAGTATTTT	CASSVRSGRAEDTQYF
.	TRBJ2-1	TRBD2	TRBV9	TGTGCCAGCAGCGCCCGGGTAGCGGGAGGGGGTGAGCAGTTCTTC	CASSARVAGGGEQFF
.	TRBJ2-3	TRBD2	TRBV27	TGTGCCAGCAGTTCTTTGGGACTAGCGGGCCCCACAGATACGCAGTATTTT	CASSSLGLAGPTDTQYF
.	TRBJ2-1	TRBD1	TRBV14	TGTGCCAGCAGCCGGACAGGGGACAATGAGCAGTTCTTC	CASSRTGDNEQFF
.	TRBJ2-7	.	TRBV5-4	TGTGCCAGCAGCTTGGTGATTGGGGCAAACTACGAGCAGTACTTC	CASSLVIGANYEQYF
.	TRBJ2-1	TRBD2	TRBV9	TGTGCCAGCAGCGGCGGGACTAGCGGGACAAATGAGCAGTTCTTC	CASSGGTSGTNEQFF
.	TRBJ2-1	TRBD2	TRBV4-3	TGCGCCAGCAGCCAAGGGCCTAGCGGAAACTCCTACAATGAGCAGTTCTTC	CASSQGPSGNSYNEQFF
few	TRBJ2-1	.	TRBV9	TGTGCCAGCAGCGGTGGCTCGGCGGTTTTAGGCAATGAGCAGTTCTTC	CASSGGSAVLGNEQFF
.	TRBJ2-7	.	TRBV4-1	TGCGCCAGCAGCCAAGTGGGGGACGGCTACGAGCAGTACTTC	CASSQVGDGYEQYF
.	TRBJ2-7	.	TRBV19	TGTGCCAGTAGCCGAGGGGGGAGCGGAGGGTCCTACGAGCAGTACTTC	CASSRGGSGGSYEQYF
.	TRBJ2-7	TRBD2	TRBV5-6	TGTGCCAGCAGCGGAGGGACTAGCGGGAGTTACGAGCAGTACTTC	CASSGGTSGSYEQYF
.	TRBJ1-1	TRBD1	TRBV27	TGTGCCAGCAGTTTGTTTAGTGGGACAGGGGGGACTGAAGCTTTCTTT	CASSLFSGTGGTEAFF